This TCR beta chain was obtained from a study of T cell repertoires in cytomegalovirus infection. Overall study results and limits: Within the response measured ex vivo, HLA-C-restricted CMV-specific TCR beta clonotypes were dominant. Identification of carriers of CMV plus the relevant HLA was performed using cumulative public TCR beta family frequency.

This clonotype was recorded a few times. Its antigen is not identified. Deletions cut 0 bases from V and 3 bases from J, with 15 bases between. CDR3 length: 15 amino acids. Germline CDR1 is DFQATT and CDR2 is SNEGSKA (reference sequence). TCRdb used MiXCR to reprocess the reads, holding one entry per CDR3 protein. The table has 600,000 to 700,000 distinct CDR3 sequences, 30% to 40% seen once. This chain uses TRBV20-1 with TRBJ2-7, with D perhaps matching TRBD1 or TRBD2 (5 bases each). The TCR was taken from a human donor in good health (CMV status not recorded). Some clones in this sample may be carry-over from other donors' samples. The sample was cultured PBMCs, taken from culture after CMV antigen stimulation. The CDR3 loop reads CSARDSDAGGYEQYF. The CDR3 DNA follows: TGCAGTGCTAGAGATTCAGACGCTGGGGGCTACGAGCAGTACTTC.